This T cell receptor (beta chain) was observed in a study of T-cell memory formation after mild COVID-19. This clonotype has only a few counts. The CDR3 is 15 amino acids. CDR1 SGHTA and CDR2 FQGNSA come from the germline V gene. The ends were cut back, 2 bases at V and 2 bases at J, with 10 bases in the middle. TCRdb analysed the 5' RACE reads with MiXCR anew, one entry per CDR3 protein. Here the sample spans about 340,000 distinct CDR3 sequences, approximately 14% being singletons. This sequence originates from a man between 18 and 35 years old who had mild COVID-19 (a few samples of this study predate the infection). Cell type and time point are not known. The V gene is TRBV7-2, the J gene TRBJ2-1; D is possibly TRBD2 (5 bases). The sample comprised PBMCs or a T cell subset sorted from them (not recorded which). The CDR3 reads CASSLMAGPYNEQFF. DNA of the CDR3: TGTGCCAGCAGCTTAATGGCGGGCCCCTACAATGAGCAGTTCTTC. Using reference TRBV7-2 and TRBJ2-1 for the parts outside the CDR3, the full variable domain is GAGVSQSPSNKVTEKGKDVELRCDPISGHTALYWYRQSLGQGLEFLIYFQGNSAPDKSGLPSDRFSAERTGGSVSTLTIQRTQQEDSAVYLCASSLMAGPYNEQFFGPGTRLTVL.